Given below is one TCR beta chain in context. This specimen belongs to a study of blood T cell repertoires in COVID-19. Study background: Donors in the United States, Italy and Spain gave samples during acute or convalescent COVID-19.

The CDR3 runs 15 residues. Trimming left V 0 bases short and J 3 bases short, with 13 bases between. CDR1 is SGDLS, CDR2 YYNGEE, per germline. In the study's own analysis: Nucleated cell number was recorded as an estimate derived from reference gene primer amplification. Libraries were prepared by immunoSEQ multiplex PCR; TCRdb keeps only in-frame clonotypes and omits some of them. V, J and clone size are taken as reported in that table, and D and trimming were inferred from the DNA itself. The table lists about 110,000 clones, about three quarters of them singletons. The sequenced sample was peripheral blood. The chain has TRBV9 and TRBJ2-7; a possible D gene is TRBD1 (6 bases). This receptor was obtained from a woman in her thirties or forties with acute or convalescent COVID-19. The CDR3 nucleotides read TGTGCCAGCAGCGTAGGCCTGGGACATTTCTACGAGCAGTACTTC. Translation: CASSVGLGHFYEQYF.